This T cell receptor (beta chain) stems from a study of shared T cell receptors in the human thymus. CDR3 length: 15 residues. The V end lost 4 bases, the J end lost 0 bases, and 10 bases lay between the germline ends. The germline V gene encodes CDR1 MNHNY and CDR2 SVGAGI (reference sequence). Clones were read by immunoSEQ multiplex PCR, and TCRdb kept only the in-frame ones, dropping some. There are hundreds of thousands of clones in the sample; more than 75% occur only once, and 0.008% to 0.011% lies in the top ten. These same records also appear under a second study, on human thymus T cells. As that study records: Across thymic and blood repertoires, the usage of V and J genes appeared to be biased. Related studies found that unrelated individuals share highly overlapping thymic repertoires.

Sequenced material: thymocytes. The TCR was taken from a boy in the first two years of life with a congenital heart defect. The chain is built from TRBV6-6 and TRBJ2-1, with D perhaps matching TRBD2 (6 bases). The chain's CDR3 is CASSSNSGSYNEQFF. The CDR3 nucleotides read TGTGCCAGCAGTTCAAATAGCGGCTCCTACAATGAGCAGTTCTTC.